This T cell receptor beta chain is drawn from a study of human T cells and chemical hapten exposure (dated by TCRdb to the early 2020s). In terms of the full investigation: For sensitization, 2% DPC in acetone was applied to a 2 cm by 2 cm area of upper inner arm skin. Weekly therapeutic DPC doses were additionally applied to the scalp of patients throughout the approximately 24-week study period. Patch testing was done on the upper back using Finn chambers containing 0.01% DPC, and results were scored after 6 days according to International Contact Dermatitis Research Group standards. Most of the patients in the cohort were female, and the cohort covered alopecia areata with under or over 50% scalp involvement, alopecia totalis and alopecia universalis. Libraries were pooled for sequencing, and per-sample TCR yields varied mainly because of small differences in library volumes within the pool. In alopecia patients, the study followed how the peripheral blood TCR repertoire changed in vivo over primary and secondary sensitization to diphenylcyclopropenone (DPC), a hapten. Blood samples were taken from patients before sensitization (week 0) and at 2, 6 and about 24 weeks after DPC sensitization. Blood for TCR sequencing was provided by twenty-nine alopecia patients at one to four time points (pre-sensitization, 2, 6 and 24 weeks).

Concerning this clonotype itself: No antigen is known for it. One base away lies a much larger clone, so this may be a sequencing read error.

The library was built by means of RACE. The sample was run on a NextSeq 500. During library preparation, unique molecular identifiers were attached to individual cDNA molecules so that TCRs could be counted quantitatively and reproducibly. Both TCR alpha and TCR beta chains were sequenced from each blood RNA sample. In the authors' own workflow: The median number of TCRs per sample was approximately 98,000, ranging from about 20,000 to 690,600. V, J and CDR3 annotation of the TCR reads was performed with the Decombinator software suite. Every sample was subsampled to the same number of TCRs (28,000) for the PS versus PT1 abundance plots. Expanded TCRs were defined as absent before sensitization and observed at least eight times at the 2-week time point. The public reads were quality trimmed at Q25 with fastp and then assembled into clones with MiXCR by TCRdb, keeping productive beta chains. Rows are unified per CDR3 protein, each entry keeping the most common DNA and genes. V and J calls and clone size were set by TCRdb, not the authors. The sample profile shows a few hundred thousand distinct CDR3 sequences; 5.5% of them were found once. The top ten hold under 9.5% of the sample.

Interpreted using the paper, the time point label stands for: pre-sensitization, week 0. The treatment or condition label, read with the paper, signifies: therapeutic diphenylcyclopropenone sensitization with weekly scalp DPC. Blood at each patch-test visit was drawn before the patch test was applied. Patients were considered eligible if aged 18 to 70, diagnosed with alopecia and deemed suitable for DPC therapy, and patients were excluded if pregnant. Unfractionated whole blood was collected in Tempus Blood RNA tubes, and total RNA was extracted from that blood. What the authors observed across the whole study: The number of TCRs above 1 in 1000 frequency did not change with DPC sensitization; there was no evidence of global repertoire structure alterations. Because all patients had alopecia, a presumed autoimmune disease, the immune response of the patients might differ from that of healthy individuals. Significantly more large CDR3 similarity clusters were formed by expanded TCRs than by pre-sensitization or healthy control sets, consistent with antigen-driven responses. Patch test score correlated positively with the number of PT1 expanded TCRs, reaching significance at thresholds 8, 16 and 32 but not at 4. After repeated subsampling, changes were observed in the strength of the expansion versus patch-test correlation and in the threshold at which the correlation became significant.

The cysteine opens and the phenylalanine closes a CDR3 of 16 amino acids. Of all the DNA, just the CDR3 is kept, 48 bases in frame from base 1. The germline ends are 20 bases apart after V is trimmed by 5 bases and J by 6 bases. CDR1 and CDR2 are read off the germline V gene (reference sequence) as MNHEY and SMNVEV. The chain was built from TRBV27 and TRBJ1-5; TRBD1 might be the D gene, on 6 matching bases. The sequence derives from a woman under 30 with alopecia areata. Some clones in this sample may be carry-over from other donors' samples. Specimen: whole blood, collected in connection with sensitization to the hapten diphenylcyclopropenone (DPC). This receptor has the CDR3 CASSPTPEGVTQPQHF. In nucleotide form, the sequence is TGTGCCAGCAGTCCTACCCCTGAGGGGGTCACTCAGCCCCAGCATTTT.